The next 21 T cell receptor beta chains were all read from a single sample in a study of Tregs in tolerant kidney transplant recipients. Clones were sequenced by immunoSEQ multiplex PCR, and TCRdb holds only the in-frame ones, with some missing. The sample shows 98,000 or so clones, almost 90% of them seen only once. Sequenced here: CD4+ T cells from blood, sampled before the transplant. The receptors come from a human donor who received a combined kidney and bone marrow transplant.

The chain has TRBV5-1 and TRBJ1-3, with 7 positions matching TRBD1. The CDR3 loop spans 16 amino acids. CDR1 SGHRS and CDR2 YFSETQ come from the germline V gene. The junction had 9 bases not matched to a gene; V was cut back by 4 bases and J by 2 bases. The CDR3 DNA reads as TGCGCCAGCAGCCCCGACACAGGGGTGGCTGGAAACACCATATATTTT. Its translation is CASSPDTGVAGNTIYF.

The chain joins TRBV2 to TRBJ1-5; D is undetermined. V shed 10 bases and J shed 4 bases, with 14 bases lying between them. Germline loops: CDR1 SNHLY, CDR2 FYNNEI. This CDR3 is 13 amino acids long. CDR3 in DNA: TGTGCCATTGAGGGAGGAGTTAATCAGCCCCAGCATTTT. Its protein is CAIEGGVNQPQHF.

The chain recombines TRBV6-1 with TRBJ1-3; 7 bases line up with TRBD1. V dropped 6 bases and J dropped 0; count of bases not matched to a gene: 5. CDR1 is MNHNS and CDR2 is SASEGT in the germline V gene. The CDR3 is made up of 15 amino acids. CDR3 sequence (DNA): TGTGCCAGCAGCCGGGACAGCAGCTCTGGAAACACCATATATTTT. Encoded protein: CASSRDSSSGNTIYF.

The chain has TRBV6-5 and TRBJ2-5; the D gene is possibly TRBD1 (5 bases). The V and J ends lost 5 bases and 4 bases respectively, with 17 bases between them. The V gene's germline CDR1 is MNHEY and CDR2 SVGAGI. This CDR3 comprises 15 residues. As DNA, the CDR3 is TGTGCCAGCAGTCCCTTGCGGACACTCATAGAGACCCAGTACTTC. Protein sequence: CASSPLRTLIETQYF.

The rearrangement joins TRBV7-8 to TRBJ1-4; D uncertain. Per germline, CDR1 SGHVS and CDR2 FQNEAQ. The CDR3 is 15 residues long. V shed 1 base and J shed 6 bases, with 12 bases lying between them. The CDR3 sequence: CASSLGRVIDEKLFF. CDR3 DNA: TGTGCCAGCAGCTTAGGGAGGGTTATTGATGAAAAACTGTTTTTT.

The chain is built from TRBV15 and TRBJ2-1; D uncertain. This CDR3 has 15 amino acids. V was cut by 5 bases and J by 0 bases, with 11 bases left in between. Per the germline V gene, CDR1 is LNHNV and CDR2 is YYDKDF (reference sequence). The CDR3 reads CATSSHGRSYNEQFF. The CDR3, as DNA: TGTGCCACCAGCTCCCATGGGCGCTCCTACAATGAGCAGTTCTTC. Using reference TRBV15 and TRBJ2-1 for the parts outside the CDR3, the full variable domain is DAMVIQNPRYQVTQFGKPVTLSCSQTLNHNVMYWYQQKSSQAPKLLFHYYDKDFNNEADTPDNFQSRRPNTSFCFLDIRSPGLGDTAMYLCATSSHGRSYNEQFFGPGTRLTVL.

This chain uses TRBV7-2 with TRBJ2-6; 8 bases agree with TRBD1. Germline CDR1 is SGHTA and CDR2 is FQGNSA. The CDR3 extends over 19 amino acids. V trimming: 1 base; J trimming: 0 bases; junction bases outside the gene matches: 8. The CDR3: CASSLVAGQVISGANVLTF. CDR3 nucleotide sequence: TGTGCCAGCAGCTTAGTTGCGGGACAGGTTATCTCTGGGGCCAACGTCCTGACTTTC.

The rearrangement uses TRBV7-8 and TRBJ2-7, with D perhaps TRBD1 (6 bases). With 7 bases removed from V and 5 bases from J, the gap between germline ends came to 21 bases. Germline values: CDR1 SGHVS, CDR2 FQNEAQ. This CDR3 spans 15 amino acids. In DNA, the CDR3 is TGTGCCAGCAACAAAGACAGGTTTAAAATTGACGAGCAGTACTTC. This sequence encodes CASNKDRFKIDEQYF. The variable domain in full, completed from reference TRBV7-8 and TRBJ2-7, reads GAGVSQSPRYKVAKRGQDVALRCDPISGHVSLFWYQQALGQGPEFLTYFQNEAQLDKSGLPSDRFFAERPEGSVSTLKIQRTQQEDSAVYLCASNKDRFKIDEQYFGPGTRLTVT.

The CDR3 DNA sequence: TGTGCCAGTCGTAGGGACAGGGGGGGGGAGACCCAGTACTTC. Its protein is CASRRDRGGETQYF. The rearrangement links TRBV27 to TRBJ2-5; 11 nucleotides align to TRBD1. The junction had 8 bases not matched to a gene; V was cut back by 9 bases and J by 5 bases. The CDR3 has 14 amino acids. The germline V gene encodes CDR1 MNHEY and CDR2 SMNVEV (reference sequence).

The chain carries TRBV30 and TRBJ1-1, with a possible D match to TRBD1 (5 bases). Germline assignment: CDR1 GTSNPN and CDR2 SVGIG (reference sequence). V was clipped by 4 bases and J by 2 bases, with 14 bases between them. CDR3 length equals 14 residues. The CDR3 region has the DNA TGTGCCTGGAAGGTACGCAGGGATAACACTGAAGCTTTCTTT. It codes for CAWKVRRDNTEAFF.

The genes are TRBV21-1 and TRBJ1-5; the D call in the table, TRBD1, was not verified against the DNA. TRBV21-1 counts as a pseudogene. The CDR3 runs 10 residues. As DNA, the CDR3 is TGTGCCAGCAGTTCACAGGACCAGCATTTT. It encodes CASSSQDQHF.

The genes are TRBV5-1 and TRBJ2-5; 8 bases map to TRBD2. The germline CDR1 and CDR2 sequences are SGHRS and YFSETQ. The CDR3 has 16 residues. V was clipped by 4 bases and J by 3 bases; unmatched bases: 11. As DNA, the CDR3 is TGCGCCAGCAGCCGGGGGGCTAGCGGGCTTAAAGAGACCCAGTACTTC. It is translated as CASSRGASGLKETQYF. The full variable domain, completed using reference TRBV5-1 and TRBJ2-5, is KAGVTQTPRYLIKTRGQQVTLSCSPISGHRSVSWYQQTPGQGLQFLFEYFSETQRNKGNFPGRFSGRQFSNSRSEMNVSTLELGDSALYLCASSRGASGLKETQYFGPGTRLLVL.

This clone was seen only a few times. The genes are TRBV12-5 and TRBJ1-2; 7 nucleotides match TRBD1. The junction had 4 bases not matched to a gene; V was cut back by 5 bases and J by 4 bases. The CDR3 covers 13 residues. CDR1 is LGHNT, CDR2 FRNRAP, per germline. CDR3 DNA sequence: TGTGCTAGTGGTCCCCCAGGGGGCTATGGCTACACCTTC. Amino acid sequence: CASGPPGGYGYTF.

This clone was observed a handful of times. This CDR3 is CASSVTGNTEAFF. The CDR3 region has the DNA TGTGCCAGCAGTGTTACAGGGAACACTGAAGCTTTCTTT. The gene calls are TRBV25-1 and TRBJ1-1, with TRBD1 as a possible D gene (5 bases). The CDR3 spans 13 residues. Germline V CDR1 and CDR2: MGHDK, SYGVNS. The V end lost 4 bases, the J end lost 1 base, and 7 bases lay between the germline ends.

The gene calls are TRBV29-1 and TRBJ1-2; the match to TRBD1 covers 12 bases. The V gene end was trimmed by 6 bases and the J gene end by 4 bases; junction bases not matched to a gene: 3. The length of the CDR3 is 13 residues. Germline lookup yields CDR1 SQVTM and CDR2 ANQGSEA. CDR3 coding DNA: TGCAGCGTCGGGACAGGGGGCCTCTATGGCTACACCTTC. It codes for CSVGTGGLYGYTF.

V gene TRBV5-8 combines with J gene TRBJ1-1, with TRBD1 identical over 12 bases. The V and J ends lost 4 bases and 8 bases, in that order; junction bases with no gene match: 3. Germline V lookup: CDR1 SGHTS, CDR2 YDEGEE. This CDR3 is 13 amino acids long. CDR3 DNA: TGTGCCAGCAGCCTGGGACAGGGGGCCGAAGCTTTCTTT. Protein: CASSLGQGAEAFF.

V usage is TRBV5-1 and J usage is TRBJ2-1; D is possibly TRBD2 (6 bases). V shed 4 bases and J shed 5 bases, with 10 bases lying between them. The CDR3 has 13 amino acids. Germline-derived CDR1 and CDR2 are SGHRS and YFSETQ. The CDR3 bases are TGCGCCAGCAGCCCCCGGGGGAACAATGAGCAGTTCTTC. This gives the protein CASSPRGNNEQFF.

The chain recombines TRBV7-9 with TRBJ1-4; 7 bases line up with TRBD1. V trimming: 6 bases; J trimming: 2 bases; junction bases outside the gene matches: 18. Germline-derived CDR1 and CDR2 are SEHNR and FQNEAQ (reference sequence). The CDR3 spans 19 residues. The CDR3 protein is CASSSPTGKGSITNEKLFF. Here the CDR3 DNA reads TGTGCCAGCAGTTCTCCGACAGGGAAAGGATCCATTACTAATGAAAAACTGTTTTTT.

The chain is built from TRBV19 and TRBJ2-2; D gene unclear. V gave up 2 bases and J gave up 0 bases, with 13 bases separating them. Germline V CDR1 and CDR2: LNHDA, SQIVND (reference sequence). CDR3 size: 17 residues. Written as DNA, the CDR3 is TGTGCCAGTAGTATACGGGTCAGCTTAGCGAACACCGGGGAGCTGTTTTTT. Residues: CASSIRVSLANTGELFF.

The CDR3 loop reads CASSLGVSNTEAFF. DNA for the CDR3: TGCGCCAGCAGCTTGGGAGTCTCGAACACTGAAGCTTTCTTT. This chain joins TRBV5-1 and TRBJ1-1; no clear D. Germline CDR1 and CDR2: SGHRS and YFSETQ. This CDR3 contains 14 residues. V was cut by 0 bases and J by 1 base, with 7 bases left in between.

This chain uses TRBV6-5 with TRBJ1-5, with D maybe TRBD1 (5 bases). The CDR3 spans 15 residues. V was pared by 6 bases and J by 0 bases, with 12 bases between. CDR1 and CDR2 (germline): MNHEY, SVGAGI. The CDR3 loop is CASRPDRNSNQPQHF. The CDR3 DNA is TGTGCCAGCAGGCCCGACAGAAATAGCAATCAGCCCCAGCATTTT.